These T cell receptor beta chains were read from a single sample in a study of T cells in Graves' hyperthyroidism and ophthalmopathy. TCRdb redid the calling of the multiplex PCR reads with MiXCR, one entry per CDR3 protein. The sample has more than 75,000 distinct CDR3 sequences, under 65% seen once. The sequenced sample was blood. The source of these receptors is a woman aged 40-49 years with Graves' hyperthyroidism. CDR3s include the opening cysteine and the closing phenylalanine or tryptophan. D genes are given only for firm matches. Expanded clones get a size class; other rows say once, few or many, or leave the size out.

v_call,d_call,cdr3_length,j_call,clone_size,cdr3_aa,cdr3_nt
TRBV13,-,14,TRBJ1-2,-,CASSSLGVEYGYTF,TGTGCCAGCAGCTCCCTGGGGGTAGAGTATGGCTACACCTTC
TRBV20-1,-,10,TRBJ1-2,many,CSASGGGYTF,TGCAGTGCTTCTGGGGGCGGCTACACCTTC
TRBV6-1,-,19,TRBJ1-4,-,CASSPTPGDIWTTGEKLFF,TGTGCCAGCAGTCCGACACCAGGGGACATCTGGACCACTGGGGAAAAACTGTTTTTT
TRBV7-2,-,16,TRBJ2-3,many,CASSLLLPRGADTQYF,TGTGCCAGCAGCTTACTCCTCCCTCGCGGGGCAGATACGCAGTATTTT
TRBV7-7,TRBD1,14,TRBJ2-5,-,CASSLWQGEETQYF,TGTGCTAGCAGTCTCTGGCAGGGGGAAGAGACCCAGTACTTC
TRBV20-1,TRBD2,15,TRBJ2-7,few,CSAIPGSGRAREQYF,TGCAGTGCTATCCCCGGAAGCGGGAGGGCCAGAGAGCAGTACTTC
TRBV7-3,-,14,TRBJ2-2,-,CASRWGLNTGELSF,TGTGCCAGCAGATGGGGCTTAAACACCGGGGAGCTGTCTTTT
TRBV7-9,-,15,TRBJ2-5,-,CASSRLGGRVETQYF,TGTGCCAGCAGCCGCCTTGGAGGGCGGGTAGAGACCCAGTACTTC
TRBV7-2,TRBD1,17,TRBJ1-6,many,CASSLRHQGQGTSPLHF,TGTGCCAGCAGCTTACGGCACCAGGGACAGGGGACTTCACCCCTCCACTTT
TRBV29-1,TRBD1,13,TRBJ1-5,-,CSVGQGSNQPQHF,TGCAGCGTTGGACAGGGGAGCAATCAGCCCCAGCATTTT
TRBV12-3/TRBV12-4,-,13,TRBJ1-1,-,CASSPGRNTEAFF,TGCGCCAGCAGTCCAGGCAGGAACACTGAAGCTTTCTTT
TRBV20-1,TRBD1,13,TRBJ2-7,many,CSARGTGLSEQYF,TGCAGTGCTAGGGGGACAGGGTTGTCCGAGCAGTACTTC
TRBV7-6,TRBD2,18,TRBJ2-5,-,CASSTGLAGEPGQETQYF,TGTGCCAGCAGCACGGGACTAGCGGGAGAGCCCGGGCAAGAGACCCAGTACTTC
TRBV7-2,TRBD1,16,TRBJ1-2,many,CASSLVPPGQYYGYTF,TGTGCCAGCAGCTTAGTACCCCCGGGACAGTACTATGGCTACACCTTC
TRBV7-8,TRBD2,15,TRBJ2-3,once,CASSYGLAGTDTQYF,TGTGCCAGCAGCTACGGACTAGCGGGCACAGATACGCAGTATTTT
TRBV7-2,-,15,TRBJ2-5,many,CASSQETRGQETQYF,TGTGCCAGCAGCCAAGAGACACGGGGCCAAGAGACCCAGTACTTC
TRBV2,-,12,TRBJ2-7,-,CASRTGGGVGYF,TGTGCCAGCAGAACAGGGGGGGGAGTGGGGTACTTC
TRBV5-1,TRBD1,14,TRBJ1-1,-,CASSGGQGSTEAFF,TGCGCCAGCAGCGGGGGACAGGGGAGCACTGAAGCTTTCTTT
TRBV29-1,-,13,TRBJ2-5,-,CSSLSLGAETQYF,TGCAGCAGCCTCAGCCTGGGGGCGGAGACCCAGTACTTC
TRBV7-9,TRBD2,15,TRBJ2-5,-,CASTMTSGSRETQYF,TGTGCCAGCACCATGACTAGCGGGAGCAGGGAGACCCAGTACTTC
TRBV5-5,TRBD1,15,TRBJ1-2,many,CASSRGTGGAGGYTF,TGTGCCAGCAGCCGAGGGACAGGGGGCGCGGGAGGCTACACCTTC
TRBV7-2,-,16,TRBJ1-3,-,CASSLRSPHNPNTIYF,TGTGCCAGCAGCTTAAGATCCCCCCATAACCCGAACACCATATATTTT
TRBV12-3/TRBV12-4,-,15,TRBJ1-3,many,CASRKTSSSGNTIYF,TGTGCCAGCCGAAAAACCTCGAGCTCTGGAAACACCATATATTTT
TRBV7-9,-,13,TRBJ1-4,-,CASSDIGAGELFF,TGTGCCAGCAGTGATATAGGGGCGGGAGAACTGTTTTTT
TRBV29-1,-,15,TRBJ1-1,-,CSVEVWAHGNTEAFF,TGCAGCGTTGAAGTATGGGCGCACGGGAACACTGAAGCTTTCTTT
TRBV5-5,-,13,TRBJ2-5,many,CASTSGYGETQYF,TGTGCCAGCACCTCAGGGTACGGAGAGACCCAGTACTTC
TRBV10-3,TRBD1,15,TRBJ2-7,many,CAISDFGTGSHEQYF,TGTGCCATCAGTGATTTTGGGACAGGGAGCCACGAGCAGTACTTC
TRBV29-1,-,12,TRBJ1-1,-,CSQGGGRAEAFF,TGCAGCCAAGGAGGGGGAAGGGCTGAAGCTTTCTTT
TRBV29-1,-,13,TRBJ1-1,many,CSVEGDWSTEAFF,TGCAGCGTCGAGGGGGACTGGAGCACTGAAGCTTTCTTT
TRBV7-9,TRBD2,13,TRBJ2-5,-,CASRPGTSETQYF,TGTGCCAGCAGGCCGGGGACTAGTGAGACCCAGTACTTC
TRBV9,-,13,TRBJ2-2,-,CASNPGGPGELFF,TGTGCCAGCAACCCCGGGGGCCCCGGGGAGCTGTTTTTT
TRBV7-9,-,14,TRBJ2-7,once,CASSAQTGTYEQYF,TGTGCCAGCAGCGCCCAGACCGGGACCTACGAGCAGTACTTC
TRBV11-2,-,13,TRBJ1-1,-,CASSAGGWTEALF,TGTGCCAGCAGCGCGGGGGGGTGGACTGAAGCTCTCTTT
TRBV7-2,-,17,TRBJ2-5,-,CASSSWGRAKPEETQYF,TGTGCCAGCAGCTCTTGGGGCCGAGCAAAGCCGGAAGAGACCCAGTACTTC
TRBV7-2,TRBD2,16,TRBJ2-7,many,CASSLVARSGSNEQYF,TGTGCCAGCAGCTTAGTCGCGCGGAGCGGGAGTAACGAGCAGTACTTC
TRBV7-2,-,13,TRBJ1-4,few,CATREWGNEKLFF,TGTGCCACGCGGGAGTGGGGTAATGAAAAACTGTTTTTT
TRBV19,-,15,TRBJ2-2,many,CASSWDGPNTGELFF,TGTGCCAGTAGTTGGGACGGACCAAACACCGGGGAGCTGTTTTTT
TRBV7-9,TRBD1,14,TRBJ1-4,-,CASSNGQGDEKLFF,TGTGCCAGCAGTAACGGACAGGGAGATGAAAAACTGTTTTTT
TRBV20-1,TRBD1,14,TRBJ1-2,-,CSASGQGIDYGYTF,TGCAGTGCTAGTGGACAGGGGATCGACTATGGCTACACCTTC
TRBV2,TRBD2,16,TRBJ2-7,-,CASSDDGLAGARKQYF,TGTGCCAGCAGTGATGATGGACTAGCGGGAGCCAGGAAGCAGTACTTC
TRBV27,TRBD2,16,TRBJ2-2,few,CASSRLAPANTGELFF,TGTGCCAGCAGTCGACTAGCGCCCGCGAACACCGGGGAGCTGTTTTTT
TRBV28,-,17,TRBJ1-6,few,CASSLFGQSSYNSPLHF,TGTGCCAGCAGTTTATTTGGACAGAGCTCCTATAATTCACCCCTCCACTTT
TRBV10-3,-,14,TRBJ1-2,-,CAISDLQGNYGYTF,TGTGCCATCAGTGACCTACAGGGTAACTATGGCTACACCTTC
TRBV2,TRBD1,12,TRBJ2-7,few,CASSLTGAEQYF,TGTGCCAGCAGTTTAACAGGGGCCGAGCAGTACTTC